This TCR beta chain was recorded in a study of CD8 T cells in Susac syndrome. The study, taken as a whole, reports: It was acknowledged in the study that its TCR sequencing and HLA analysis involved a relatively small number of individuals.

Relapsing-remitting disease, either stable or active, was present in the multiple sclerosis controls, who were treatment-naive patients. Negative isolation was used for CD8+ and CD4+ T cells, and FACS enrichment was applied to TEMRA cells. Comment on this clonotype: Its antigen is not known.

It was with random hexamers that roughly 0.45 to 1 ug RNA was reverse transcribed. TCRdb analysed the immunoSEQ multiplex PCR reads with MiXCR anew, one entry per CDR3 protein. The sample shows roughly 200,000 distinct CDR3 sequences, 90% to 97% of them seen only once. The CDR3 contains 14 residues. With 5 bases removed from V and 4 bases from J, the gap between germline ends came to 14 bases. Germline CDR1 and CDR2: KGHSH and LQKENI. The chain links TRBV18 to TRBJ1-1; possible D gene TRBD1, 5 bases. The clonotype was recovered from a human donor with multiple sclerosis. Material: CD4+ T cells from PBMCs. CDR3 amino acids: CASSVKVGGTEAFF. The CDR3 DNA reads TGTGCCAGCTCAGTGAAGGTGGGGGGCACTGAAGCTTTCTTT.